Shown below are 6 T cell receptor beta chains from a single sample sequenced in a study of T-cell memory formation after mild COVID-19 (dated by TCRdb to the early 2020s). Preparation of the library involved 5' RACE. Sequenced using an Illumina NovaSeq 6000. TCRdb trimmed the raw reads at Q25, called clones with MiXCR and kept productive beta chains. Rows with a matching CDR3 protein are joined into one entry that keeps the most common DNA and genes. The sample table holds around 530,000 distinct CDR3 sequences, of which 20% to 25% were seen once. Approximately 8.4% of the sample comes from the top ten. The sequenced sample was PBMCs or a T cell subset sorted from them (not recorded which). These TCRs come from an adult woman who had mild COVID-19 (a few samples of this study predate the infection). The sample titles of this study are shuffled in the database, so cell type and time point are left out; the donor was told from shared clones.

In its sample, this clonotype was seen many times. The rearrangement links TRBV5-1 to TRBJ2-1; 11 nucleotides agree with TRBD2. The junction had 0 bases not matched to a gene; V was cut back by 0 bases and J by 10 bases. The germline CDR1 and CDR2 sequences are SGHRS and YFSETQ. There are 13 residues in the CDR3. CDR3 DNA: TGCGCCAGCAGCTTGGGACTAGCGGGGGAGCAGTTCTTC. It translates to CASSLGLAGEQFF.

This clonotype qualifies as medium-sized. V and J are TRBV9 and TRBJ1-5; 9 bases agree with TRBD1. The trim removed 4 bases at V and 5 bases at J, leaving 4 bases unmatched. The CDR3 sequence is 14 residues long. The germline CDR1 and CDR2 sequences are SGDLS and YYNGEE. In nucleotides, the CDR3 is TGTGCCAGCAGCCCCGGACAGGGGCATCAGCCCCAGCATTTT. Residues: CASSPGQGHQPQHF.

The chain joins TRBV24-1 to TRBJ1-1; D is perhaps TRBD1 (6 bases). The CDR3 is 14 residues long. V lost 6 bases and J lost 2, with 12 bases in between. Germline V gene lookup returns CDR1 KGHDR and CDR2 SFDVKD. The CDR3 is CATSTGWGNTEAFF. In DNA form, the CDR3 reads TGTGCCACCAGTACAGGGTGGGGAAACACTGAAGCTTTCTTT.

The chain joins TRBV6-5 to TRBJ2-7; D ambiguous. The germline V and J ends were trimmed by 7 bases and 3 bases, with 16 bases remaining between them. CDR1 and CDR2 from the germline V gene are MNHEY and SVGAGI. This CDR3 region has 14 residues. The CDR3 loop reads CASTPLVGGYEQYF. CDR3 in DNA: TGTGCCAGCACCCCGCTGGTAGGTGGCTACGAGCAGTACTTC.

This clonotype was counted between two and nine times. V usage is TRBV15 and J usage is TRBJ2-5; D may be TRBD1 (5 bases). V was clipped by 0 bases and J by 4 bases, with 12 bases between them. CDR3 length equals 15 residues. Per germline, CDR1 LNHNV and CDR2 YYDKDF (reference sequence). CDR3 sequence reads: CATSRDGQGRETQYF. In DNA, the CDR3 is TGTGCCACCAGCAGAGATGGGCAGGGCAGAGAGACCCAGTACTTC.

This clonotype was seen a few times. The rearrangement links TRBV20-1 to TRBJ1-1; D remains ambiguous. CDR1 and CDR2 (germline): DFQATT, SNEGSKA (reference sequence). V shed 6 bases and J shed 4 bases, with 18 bases lying between them. The CDR3 runs 14 residues. The CDR3: CSARPDGPLTEAFF. As DNA, the CDR3 is TGCAGTGCAAGACCCGATGGACCACTCACTGAAGCTTTCTTT.